This TCR beta chain was sequenced in a study of T cells in women clearing cervical HPV infection. Some clones are missing from TCRdb's copy, which holds only in-frame ones; the method was immunoSEQ multiplex PCR. This repertoire comprises some 16,000 clones; its ten largest clones make up around 10%. As concerns this clone: What it recognizes is unknown.

Study-wide results and caveats: Repertoire richness, not evenness, was significantly elevated in CIN3+ cases versus controls.

All participants had a single incident cervical HPV16 infection, and prevalent HPV16 infections were excluded. Sequencing was carried out using blood buffy coat. This sequence was found in a woman aged 18-70 years with a cervical HPV16 infection that either progressed to CIN3+ or cleared (not recorded which).

The DNA read from the CDR3 is TGTGCCAGCAGTTTTCGGCGGGGAGGCACAGATACG. Its translation: CASSFRRGGTDT. The whole CDR3 protein reads CASSFRRGGTDTQYF. The chain uses TRBV12-3 or TRBV12-4 and TRBJ2-3, with a tentative D call TRBD2 (6 bases). The observed sequence ends 3 residues before the CDR3 terminus, with the missing tail filled in from the germline J gene. The CDR3 length is 15 residues. V lost 3 bases and J lost 1, with 11 bases in between.